This TCR beta chain was found in a study of follicular helper T cells after annual influenza vaccination. Study details: For some subjects, blood spans the 2013-2014, 2014-2015 and 2015-2016 annual vaccinations.

Whole-study findings and limits: Only roughly 9.5-21% of analyzed cells yielded productive TCRB sequences. Day 7 ICOS+CD38+ clones later appeared mostly in ICOS-CD38- cTfh.

CDR1 and CDR2 (germline): SSHAT, FNYEAQ (reference sequence). This CDR3 region has 13 residues. Indicated time point: 2014-2015 season, pre-vaccination. Adults received seasonal inactivated influenza vaccine, with sorted blood CD4 subsets sequenced before and after. Concerning this clone itself: Its antigen is not known. A junction end diverges from the germline sequence, so it may reflect a read error.

Sequencing was performed with immunoSEQ multiplex PCR; in TCRdb, only in-frame clones are kept and a portion is missing. The repertoire includes 10,000 or so clones, roughly four fifths of them detected once, and 0.8% to 0.95% sits in the top ten. The sequence came from an adult who received the influenza vaccine. The chain links TRBV7-7 to TRBJ2-3, with D hard to call. The sequenced sample was CXCR5- memory CD4+ T cells sorted from blood, obtained on the day of influenza vaccination. Here the CDR3 reads CASSSSSTDTQYF. CDR3 bases: TGTGCTAGCAGCTCCTCTAGCACAGATACGCAGTATTTT. The whole variable domain, remainder taken from reference TRBV7-7 and TRBJ2-3, is GAGVSQSPRYKVTKRGQDVTLRCDPISSHATLYWYQQALGQGPEFLTYFNYEAQPDKSGLPSDRFSAERPEGSISTLTIQRTEQRDSAMYRCASSSSSTDTQYFGPGTRLTVL.